This entry features one T cell receptor beta chain sequence. CDR3 length: 14 amino acids. The germline CDR1 and CDR2 sequences are ENHRY and SYGVKD. Researchers used template switching to add UMIs featuring a 6-nucleotide sample barcode. From the 5' RACE reads, TCRdb lists one entry per CDR3 protein and no DNA. Here the sample table reports around 380,000 distinct CDR3 sequences. The sample is drawn from a study of monozygotic twins with inflammatory bowel disease. The source of this sequence is a human donor with ulcerative colitis or Crohn's disease, or a healthy co-twin of an affected twin (not recorded which). Sequencing was done on a sample of blood. The chain carries TRBV10-3 and TRBJ2-7; the D gene TCRdb calls, TRBD1, cannot be checked with no DNA. CDR3 in amino acids: CAISRTGMGYEQYF.